This T cell receptor (beta chain) came from a study of cytomegalovirus exposure and HLA in healthy donors. Study information: Later, an analysis reported that the 120 or so validation repertoires had used the same platform as the 500 to 800 first-cohort repertoires.

To note about this clone: What it binds is not known.

CDR1 and CDR2 (germline): GTSNPN, SVGIG (reference sequence). This CDR3 is 12 amino acids long. V lost 6 bases and J 2 bases, leaving 8 bases between the germline ends. Points from the study as a whole: Cytomegalovirus-associated status was assigned to 164 TCR beta chains. The study found most TCR sequences rare, yet found some public TCRs in many donors.

The donors were members of the validation cohort, which comprised more than 90 subjects and was separate from the first cohort of fewer than 700 subjects. This table comes from immunoSEQ multiplex PCR, and its TCRdb copy is limited to in-frame clones, with some not included. The data contain fewer than 90,000 clones, approximately 95% of them singletons. This rearrangement joins TRBV30 to TRBJ1-5; D gene unclear. The source of this sequence is a woman under 30 in good health and CMV-seronegative. The sequenced material came from PBMCs. DNA of the CDR3: TGTGCCTGTCGGGAGGGCAATCAGCCCCAGCATTTT. Encoded protein: CACREGNQPQHF.